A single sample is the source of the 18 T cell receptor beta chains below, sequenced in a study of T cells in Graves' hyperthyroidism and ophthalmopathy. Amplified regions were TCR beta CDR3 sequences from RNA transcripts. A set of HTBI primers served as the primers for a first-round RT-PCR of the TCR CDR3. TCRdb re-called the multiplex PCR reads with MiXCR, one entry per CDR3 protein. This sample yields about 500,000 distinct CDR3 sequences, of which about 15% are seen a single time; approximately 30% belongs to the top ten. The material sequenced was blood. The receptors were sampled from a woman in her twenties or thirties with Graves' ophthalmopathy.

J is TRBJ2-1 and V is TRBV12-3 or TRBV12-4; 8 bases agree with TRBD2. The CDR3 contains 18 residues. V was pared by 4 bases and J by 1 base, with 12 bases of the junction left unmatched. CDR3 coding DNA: TGTGCCAGCAGTTCAACCCCAGCGGGGGCGAAATCCTACAATGAGCAGTTCTTC. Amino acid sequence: CASSSTPAGAKSYNEQFF.

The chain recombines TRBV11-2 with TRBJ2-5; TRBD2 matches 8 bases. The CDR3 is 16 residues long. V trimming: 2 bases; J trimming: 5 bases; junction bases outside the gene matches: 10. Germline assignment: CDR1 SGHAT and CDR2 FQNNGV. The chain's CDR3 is CASSLPGGGGGETQYF. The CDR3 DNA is TGTGCCAGCAGCTTACCCGGGGGGGGGGGGGGGGAGACCCAGTACTTC.

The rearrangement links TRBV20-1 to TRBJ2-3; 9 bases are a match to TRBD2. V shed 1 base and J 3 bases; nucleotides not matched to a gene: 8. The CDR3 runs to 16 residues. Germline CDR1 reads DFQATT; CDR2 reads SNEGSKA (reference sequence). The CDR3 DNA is TGCAGTGCTAGAGTGGCTAGCGGGGACCTAACAGATACGCAGTATTTT. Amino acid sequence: CSARVASGDLTDTQYF.

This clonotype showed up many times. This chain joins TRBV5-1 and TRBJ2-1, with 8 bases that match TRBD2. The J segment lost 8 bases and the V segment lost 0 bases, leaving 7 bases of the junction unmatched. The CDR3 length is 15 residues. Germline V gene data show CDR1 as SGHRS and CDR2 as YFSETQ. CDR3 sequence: CASSLDREGYHEQFF. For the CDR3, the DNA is TGCGCCAGCAGCTTGGATCGGGAGGGATATCATGAGCAGTTCTTC.

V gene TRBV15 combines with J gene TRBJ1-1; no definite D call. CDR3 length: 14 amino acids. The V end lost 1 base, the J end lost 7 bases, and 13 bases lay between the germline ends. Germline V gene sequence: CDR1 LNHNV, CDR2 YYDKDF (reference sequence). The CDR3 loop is CATSRVWQAREAFF. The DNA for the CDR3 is TGTGCCACCAGCAGAGTTTGGCAGGCCCGTGAAGCTTTCTTT.

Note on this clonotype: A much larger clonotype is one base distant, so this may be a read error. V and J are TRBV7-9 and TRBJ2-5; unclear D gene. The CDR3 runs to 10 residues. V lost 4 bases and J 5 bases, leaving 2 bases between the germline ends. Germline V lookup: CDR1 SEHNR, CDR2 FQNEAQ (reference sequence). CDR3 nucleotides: TGTGCCAGCAGCTGGGAGACCCAGTACTTC. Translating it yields CASSWETQYF.

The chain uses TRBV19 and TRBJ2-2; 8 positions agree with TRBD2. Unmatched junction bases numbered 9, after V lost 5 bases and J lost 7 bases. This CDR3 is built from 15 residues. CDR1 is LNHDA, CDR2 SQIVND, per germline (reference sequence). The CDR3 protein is CASSPPGLAFGELFF. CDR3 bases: TGTGCCAGTAGTCCACCCGGACTAGCTTTCGGGGAGCTGTTTTTT.

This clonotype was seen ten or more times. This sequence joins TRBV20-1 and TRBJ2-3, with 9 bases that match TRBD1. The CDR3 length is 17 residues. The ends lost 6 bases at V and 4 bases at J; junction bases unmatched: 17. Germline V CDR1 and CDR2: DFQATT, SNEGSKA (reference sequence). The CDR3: CSAPPEPGQGVSDTQYF. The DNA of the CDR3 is TGCAGTGCCCCCCCAGAACCGGGACAGGGTGTATCAGATACGCAGTATTTT.

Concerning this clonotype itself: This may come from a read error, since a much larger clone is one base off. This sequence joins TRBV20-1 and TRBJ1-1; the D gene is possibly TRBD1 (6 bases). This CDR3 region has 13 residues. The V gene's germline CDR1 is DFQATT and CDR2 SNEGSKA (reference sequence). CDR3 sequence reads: CNAATGLNTEAFF. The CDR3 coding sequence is TGCAATGCCGCGACAGGCCTGAACACTGAAGCTTTCTTT.

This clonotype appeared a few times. The CDR3 DNA reads TGTGCCAGCAGCCGACTAGCGGCCCCCTACGAGCAGTACTTC. Translating it yields CASSRLAAPYEQYF. The chain uses TRBV7-2 and TRBJ2-7; 9 nucleotides align to TRBD2. The V and J ends lost 5 bases and 2 bases, in that order; junction bases with no gene match: 4. The CDR3 totals 14 residues. From germline, CDR1 is SGHTA and CDR2 FQGNSA.

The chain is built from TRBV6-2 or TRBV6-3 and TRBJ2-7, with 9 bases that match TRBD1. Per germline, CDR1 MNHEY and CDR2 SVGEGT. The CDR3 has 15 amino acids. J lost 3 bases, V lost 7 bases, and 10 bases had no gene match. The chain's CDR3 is CASTGDRVTLYEQYF. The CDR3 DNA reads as TGTGCCAGCACCGGGGACAGGGTAACCCTCTACGAGCAGTACTTC.

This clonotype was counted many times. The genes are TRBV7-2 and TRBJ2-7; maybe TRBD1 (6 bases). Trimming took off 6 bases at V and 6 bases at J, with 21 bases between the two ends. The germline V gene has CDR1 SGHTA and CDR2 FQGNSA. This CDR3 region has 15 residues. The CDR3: CASRSGSGRGGEQYF. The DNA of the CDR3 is TGTGCCAGCAGAAGTGGCAGCGGTAGAGGGGGCGAGCAGTACTTC.

In DNA, the CDR3 is TGTGCCAGCAGTTCGGCGGGGGGCTCCTACAATGAGCAGTTCTTC. As protein: CASSSAGGSYNEQFF. The chain uses TRBV28 and TRBJ2-1; 8 bases are a match to TRBD2. This CDR3 comprises 15 residues. Trimming took 4 bases from V and 0 from J; bases not matched to a gene: 2. Germline V CDR1 and CDR2: MDHEN, SYDVKM. Complete variable domain (other parts from reference TRBV28 and TRBJ2-1): DVKVTQSSRYLVKRTGEKVFLECVQDMDHENMFWYRQDPGLGLRLIYFSYDVKMKEKGDIPEGYSVSREKKERFSLILESASTNQTSMYLCASSSAGGSYNEQFFGPGTRLTVL.

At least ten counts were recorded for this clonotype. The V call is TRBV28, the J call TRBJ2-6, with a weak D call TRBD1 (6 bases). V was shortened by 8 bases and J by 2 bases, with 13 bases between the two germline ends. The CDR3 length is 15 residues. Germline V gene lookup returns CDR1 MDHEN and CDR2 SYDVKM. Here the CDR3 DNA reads TGTGCCAGCGGGGGCTCGGAAGCTGGGGCCAACGTCCTGACTTTC. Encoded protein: CASGGSEAGANVLTF.

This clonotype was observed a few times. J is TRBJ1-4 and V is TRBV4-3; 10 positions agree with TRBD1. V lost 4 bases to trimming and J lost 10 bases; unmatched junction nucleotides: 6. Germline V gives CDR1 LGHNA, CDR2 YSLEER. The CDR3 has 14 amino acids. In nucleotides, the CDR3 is TGCGCCAGCAGCCCCGGGACAGGGGTGCGAAAACTGTTTTTT. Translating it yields CASSPGTGVRKLFF.

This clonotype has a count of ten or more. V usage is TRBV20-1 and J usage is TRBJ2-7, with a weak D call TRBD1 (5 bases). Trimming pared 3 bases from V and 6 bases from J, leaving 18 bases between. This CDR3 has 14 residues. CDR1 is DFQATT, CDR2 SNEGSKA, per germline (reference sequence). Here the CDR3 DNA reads TGCAGTGCTAGGGAACCGGGCCCTGGGGCCGAGCAGTACTTC. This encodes CSAREPGPGAEQYF.

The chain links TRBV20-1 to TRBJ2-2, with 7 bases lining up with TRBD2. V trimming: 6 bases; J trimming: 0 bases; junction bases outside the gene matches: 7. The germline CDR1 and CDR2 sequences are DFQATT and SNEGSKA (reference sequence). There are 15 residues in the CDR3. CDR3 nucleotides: TGCAGTGCCCTGGCGGGGGTCCCGAACACCGGGGAGCTGTTTTTT. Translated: CSALAGVPNTGELFF.

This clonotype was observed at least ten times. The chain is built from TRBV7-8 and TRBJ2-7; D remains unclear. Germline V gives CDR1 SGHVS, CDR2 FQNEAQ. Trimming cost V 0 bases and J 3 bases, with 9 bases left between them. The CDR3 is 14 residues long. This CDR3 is CASSLATAVYEQYF. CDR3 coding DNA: TGTGCCAGCAGCTTAGCCACAGCTGTCTACGAGCAGTACTTC.